The T cell receptor beta chain described here comes from a study of blood T cell repertoires in COVID-19. Background on the study: T cells, B-cell-depleted T cells, or PBMCs provided the cDNA or gDNA that served as material.

TCRdb keeps only in-frame clones here, not all; method: immunoSEQ multiplex PCR. This sample carries around 97,000 clones, approximately 84% of them seen once, and the ten largest clones take 12%. The CDR3 length is 14 residues. CDR1 MNHEY and CDR2 SVGAGI come from the germline V gene. With 5 bases clipped from V and 4 bases from J, the junction kept 3 bases outside the gene matches. The specimen was peripheral blood. This chain links TRBV6-5 with TRBJ1-5, with 9 bases matching TRBD1. The TCR originated in a human donor in a cohort sampled during active COVID-19. CDR3 nucleotide sequence: TGTGCCAGCAGTCCGGGACAGGGTAATCAGCCCCAGCATTTT. This translates into CASSPGQGNQPQHF.